This T cell receptor beta chain was captured by sequencing in a study of cytomegalovirus exposure and HLA in healthy donors. The germline V gene encodes CDR1 SGHTA and CDR2 FQGNSA. V lost 5 bases, J lost 15 bases, and 25 bases lay in between. CDR3 size: 15 residues. The PCR was carried out with 60 Vbeta primers and 13 Jbeta primers. The method was immunoSEQ multiplex PCR; TCRdb's version includes in-frame clones alone and lacks a portion of them. In the table there are 200,000 to 300,000 clones, approximately 80% of which are singletons. The origin of this receptor is a woman aged 55-70 years in good health and CMV-seropositive. Sample: PBMCs. This chain joins TRBV7-2 and TRBJ2-2; a weak D match, TRBD2 (6 bases). CDR3 in amino acids: CASSRGLAPEQEVFF. The CDR3 nucleotides read TGTGCCAGCAGCCGGGGTCTAGCGCCGGAGCAAGAGGTGTTTTTT.